The clone carrying this T cell receptor (beta chain) was seen a few times. Its antigen is not known. CDR3 length: 17 amino acids. J was trimmed by 0 bases and V by 6 bases; bases with no gene match: 9. Germline assignment: CDR1 ENHRY and CDR2 SYGVKD. This entry belongs to a study of blood T cells in healthy people across ages. As for the study in general: T cells yielded about one barcoded beta molecule per two cells through template switching. Notes on the study in general: Whereas aged donors had fewer naive CD4+ cells, long-lived donors had more of them and higher diversity. Estimates of diversity drawn from one million T cells were considered underestimates.

Together with a sample-barcoded 5' primer, a J-beta primer mix was included in a second PCR lasting about 6 to 11 cycles. Each sample provided no less than 2.5 million CDR3-containing paired-end reads. TCRdb processed the 5' RACE reads anew with MiXCR; each CDR3 protein has one entry. The sample includes roughly 1,500,000 distinct CDR3 sequences, about 32% of them seen just once. This TCR was sampled from a woman in her 30s in good health. The genes are TRBV10-3 and TRBJ2-1; 9 bases are a match to TRBD2. The source material was blood. The CDR3 loop reads CAIRTSGTSSSYNEQFF. CDR3 nucleotide sequence: TGTGCCATCAGGACTAGCGGAACCTCGAGCTCCTACAATGAGCAGTTCTTC.